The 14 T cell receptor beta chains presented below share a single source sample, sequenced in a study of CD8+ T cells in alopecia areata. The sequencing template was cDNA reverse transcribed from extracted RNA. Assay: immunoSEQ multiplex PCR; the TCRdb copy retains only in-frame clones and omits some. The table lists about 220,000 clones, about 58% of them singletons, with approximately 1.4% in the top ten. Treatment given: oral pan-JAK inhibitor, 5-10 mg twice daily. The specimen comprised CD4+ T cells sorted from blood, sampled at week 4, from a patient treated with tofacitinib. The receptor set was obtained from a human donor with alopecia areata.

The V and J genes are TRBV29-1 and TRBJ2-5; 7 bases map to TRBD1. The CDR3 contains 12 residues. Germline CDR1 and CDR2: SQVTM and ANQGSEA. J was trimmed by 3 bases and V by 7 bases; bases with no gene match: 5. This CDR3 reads CSGSRGKETQYF. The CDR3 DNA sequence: TGCAGCGGGTCCAGGGGGAAAGAGACCCAGTACTTC.

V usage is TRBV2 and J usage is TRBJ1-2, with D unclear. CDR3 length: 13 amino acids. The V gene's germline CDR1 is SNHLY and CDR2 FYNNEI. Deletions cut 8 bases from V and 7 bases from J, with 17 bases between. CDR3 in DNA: TGTGCCAGCGTTTACGGACTAAGGTCTGGCTACACCTTC. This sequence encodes CASVYGLRSGYTF.

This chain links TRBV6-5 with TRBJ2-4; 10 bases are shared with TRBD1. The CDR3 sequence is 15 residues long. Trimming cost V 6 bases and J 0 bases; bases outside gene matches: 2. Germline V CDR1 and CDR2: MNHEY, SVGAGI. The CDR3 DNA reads TGTGCCAGCAGGGGGACAGGGGCAGCCAAAAACATTCAGTACTTC. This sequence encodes CASRGTGAAKNIQYF.

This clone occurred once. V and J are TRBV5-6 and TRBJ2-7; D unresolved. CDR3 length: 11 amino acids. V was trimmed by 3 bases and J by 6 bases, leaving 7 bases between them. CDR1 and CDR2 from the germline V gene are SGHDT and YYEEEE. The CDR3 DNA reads TGTGCCAGCAGCTATGTGGGCGAGCAGTACTTC. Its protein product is CASSYVGEQYF. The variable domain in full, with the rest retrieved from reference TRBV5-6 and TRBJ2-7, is DAGVTQSPTHLIKTRGQQVTLRCSPKSGHDTVSWYQQALGQGPQFIFQYYEEEERQRGNFPDRFSGHQFPNYSSELNVNALLLGDSALYLCASSYVGEQYFGPGTRLTVT.

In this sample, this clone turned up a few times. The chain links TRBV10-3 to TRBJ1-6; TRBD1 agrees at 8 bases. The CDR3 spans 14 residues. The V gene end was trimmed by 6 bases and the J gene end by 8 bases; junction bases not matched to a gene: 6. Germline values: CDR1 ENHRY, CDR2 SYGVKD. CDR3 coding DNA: TGTGCCATCAGCCTACAGGGGGTCGATTCACCCCTCCACTTT. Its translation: CAISLQGVDSPLHF.

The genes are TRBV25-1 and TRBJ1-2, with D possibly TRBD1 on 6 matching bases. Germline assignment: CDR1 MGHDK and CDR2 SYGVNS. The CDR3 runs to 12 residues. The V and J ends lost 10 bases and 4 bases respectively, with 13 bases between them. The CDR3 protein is CATGQPLYGYTF. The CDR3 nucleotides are TGTGCCACCGGACAGCCCCTCTATGGCTACACCTTC.

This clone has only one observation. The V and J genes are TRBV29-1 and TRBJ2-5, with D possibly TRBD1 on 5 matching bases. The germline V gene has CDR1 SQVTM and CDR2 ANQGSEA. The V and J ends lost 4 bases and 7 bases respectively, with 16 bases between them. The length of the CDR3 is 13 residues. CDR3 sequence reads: CSVARPTEGTQYF. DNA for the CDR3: TGCAGCGTTGCCCGACCGACAGAAGGGACCCAGTACTTC.

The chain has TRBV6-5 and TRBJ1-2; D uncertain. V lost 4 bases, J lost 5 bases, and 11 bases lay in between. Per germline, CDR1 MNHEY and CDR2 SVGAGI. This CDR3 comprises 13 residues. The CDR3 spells CASSSGMGYGYTF. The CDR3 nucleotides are TGTGCCAGCAGTTCCGGCATGGGGTATGGCTACACCTTC.

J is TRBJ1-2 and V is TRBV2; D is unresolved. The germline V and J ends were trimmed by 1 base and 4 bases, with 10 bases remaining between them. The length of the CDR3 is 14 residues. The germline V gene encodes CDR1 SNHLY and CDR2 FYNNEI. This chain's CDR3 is CASSEEVVGYGYTF. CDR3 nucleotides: TGTGCCAGCAGTGAAGAGGTAGTAGGCTATGGCTACACCTTC.

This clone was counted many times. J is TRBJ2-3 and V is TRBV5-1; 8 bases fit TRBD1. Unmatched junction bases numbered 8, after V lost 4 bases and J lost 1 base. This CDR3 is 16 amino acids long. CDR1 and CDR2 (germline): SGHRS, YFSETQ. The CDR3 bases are TGCGCCAGCAGCCCGTCCCCGGGACAGGGCACAGATACGCAGTATTTT. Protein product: CASSPSPGQGTDTQYF.

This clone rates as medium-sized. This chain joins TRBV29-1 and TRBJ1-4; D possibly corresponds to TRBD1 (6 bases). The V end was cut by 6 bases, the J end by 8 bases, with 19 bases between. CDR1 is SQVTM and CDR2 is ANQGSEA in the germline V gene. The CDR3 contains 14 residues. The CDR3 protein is CSVQDPGAREKLFF. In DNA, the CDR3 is TGCAGCGTCCAAGACCCAGGGGCACGGGAAAAACTGTTTTTT. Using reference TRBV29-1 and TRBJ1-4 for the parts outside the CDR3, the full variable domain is SAVISQKPSRDICQRGTSLTIQCQVDSQVTMMFWYRQQPGQSLTLIATANQGSEATYESGFVIDKFPISRPNLTFSTLTVSNMSPEDSSIYLCSVQDPGAREKLFFGSGTQLSVL.

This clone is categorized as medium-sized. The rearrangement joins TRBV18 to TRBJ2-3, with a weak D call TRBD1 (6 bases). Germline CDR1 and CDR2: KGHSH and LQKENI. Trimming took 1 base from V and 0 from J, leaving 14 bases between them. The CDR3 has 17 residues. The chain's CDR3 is CASSPRRDTSSTDTQYF. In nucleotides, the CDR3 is TGTGCCAGCTCACCACGCCGGGACACCTCAAGCACAGATACGCAGTATTTT.

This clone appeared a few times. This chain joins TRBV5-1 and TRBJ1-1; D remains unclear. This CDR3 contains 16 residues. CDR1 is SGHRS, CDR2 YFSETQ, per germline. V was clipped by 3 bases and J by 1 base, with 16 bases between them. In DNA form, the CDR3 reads TGCGCCAGCAGCTCATTTCCGGGCAGGTCGAACACTGAAGCTTTCTTT. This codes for CASSSFPGRSNTEAFF.

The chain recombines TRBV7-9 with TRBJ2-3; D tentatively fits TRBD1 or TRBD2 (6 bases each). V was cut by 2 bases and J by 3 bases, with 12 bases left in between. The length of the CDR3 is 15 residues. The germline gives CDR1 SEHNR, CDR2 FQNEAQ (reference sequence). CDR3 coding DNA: TGTGCCAGCAGCTTAAAAGGGGGGTGGACAGATACGCAGTATTTT. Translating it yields CASSLKGGWTDTQYF.